This paragraph covers one T cell receptor (beta chain) sequence. Its antigen is not yet known. No quality values exist for individual bases; no much larger clone is one base distant. The Qiagen DNeasy kit was used to extract genomic DNA from unsorted PBMCs and from the negatively selected CD4+ and CD8+ fractions. TCR beta CDR3 regions were subjected to amplification by immunoSEQ multiplex PCR with primers that anneal to V and J segments. A synthetic immune receptor repertoire was used to minimize amplification bias, and any remaining bias was removed computationally after sequencing. Per the source publication's procedure: Repertoire diversity was quantified as the Shannon entropy index using custom Python scripts. Unsorted, CD4+ and CD8+ repertoires were analyzed separately, except for combined analyses in which CD4+ and CD8+ sequences were merged in silico. A clone was considered expanded if an increase in frequency of at least 2-fold after treatment relative to C1D1 was found, and a pseudocount of 0.5 was applied to clones undetected at baseline. Singleton clones were defined as clones with 0 or 1 copy at C1D1, and non-singleton clones were defined as clones with 2 or more copies. Clones expanded in unsorted samples were annotated as CD4+, CD8+ or unknown by matching protein sequences in sorted samples from the same patient. Diversity changes from C1D1 to C4D1 were tested in paired samples using Wilcoxon tests. Sourced from immuneACCESS, this table was stored by TCRdb with only in-frame sequences that have V and J called. A share of the clones is absent; for the studies checked, an unresolved V gene accounts for under half, and the remainder has no known explanation. V, J and clone size are taken as reported in that table, and D and trimming were inferred from the DNA itself. This sample comprises roughly 9,300 clones, roughly 85% of them detected only once. Roughly a third of the sample comes from the top ten.

These data come from a study of PD-1 blockade in classical Hodgkin lymphoma (dated by TCRdb to between 2020 and 2021). Broadly, across the study: Nivolumab dosing was 3 mg/kg intravenously every 2 weeks, continuing until either disease progression or unacceptable toxicity. The study used CyTOF and TCR beta sequencing to define a peripheral blood immune signature of response to PD-1 blockade in classical Hodgkin lymphoma. What the authors observed across the whole study: Lower diversity was observed in patients in whom nivolumab was started less than 1 year after ASCT, and these patients were excluded from later analyses so that confounding by immune reconstitution would be avoided. The study covered only a single clinical trial cohort, and the causes of the repertoire differences, possibly disease activity or prior therapy, were still not defined. CD4+ but not CD8+ TCR diversity rose significantly by C4D1 (p=0.0027 vs p=0.16), most apparent in complete responders (p=0.02). Baseline TCR diversity was reported to be lower in newly diagnosed patients than in healthy donors, and even lower in relapsed/refractory patients. Trial patients with a complete response had baseline diversity similar to that of newly diagnosed patients, while partial responders and progressors had significantly lower diversity.

The CDR3 goes from the cysteine to the phenylalanine over 13 residues. Only the CDR3 part of the read is kept: 39 bases, read in frame from the first base. Cut back by 1 base and 3 bases, the V and J ends lie 8 bases apart. The germline V gene specifies SGHDT as CDR1 and YYEEEE as CDR2. The sample's time point label, in plain terms: cycle 4 day 1 (C4D1), after 5 to 7 weeks of nivolumab. Relapse after autologous stem cell transplantation had occurred in all trial patients, and cohorts A, B and C were distinguished by prior brentuximab vedotin exposure. The trial cohort included 45 to 65 patients with relapsed/refractory classical Hodgkin lymphoma, and each patient had a best overall response of complete response, partial response or progressive disease. Trial patients were treated with single-agent nivolumab in the multi-cohort phase II CheckMate 205 trial. An independent review committee assessed best overall response by applying the 2007 International Working Group response criteria. Trial PBMCs were obtained immediately prior to nivolumab initiation (C1D1) and on therapy at cycle 2 day 1 and cycle 4 day 1. After peripheral blood was drawn into 8 mL Vacutainer Cell Preparation Tubes, PBMCs were isolated by centrifugation and then cryopreserved.

The specimen comprised peripheral blood mononuclear cells (PBMCs), sampled before the fourth cycle of nivolumab. This receptor was taken from a human donor with classical Hodgkin lymphoma. The sequence joins TRBV5-6 to TRBJ2-7; the D gene is possibly TRBD1, with 6 bases matching. The base sequence is TGTGCCAGCAGCTTGCAGGGGATCTACGAGCAGTACTTC. This translates into CASSLQGIYEQYF.